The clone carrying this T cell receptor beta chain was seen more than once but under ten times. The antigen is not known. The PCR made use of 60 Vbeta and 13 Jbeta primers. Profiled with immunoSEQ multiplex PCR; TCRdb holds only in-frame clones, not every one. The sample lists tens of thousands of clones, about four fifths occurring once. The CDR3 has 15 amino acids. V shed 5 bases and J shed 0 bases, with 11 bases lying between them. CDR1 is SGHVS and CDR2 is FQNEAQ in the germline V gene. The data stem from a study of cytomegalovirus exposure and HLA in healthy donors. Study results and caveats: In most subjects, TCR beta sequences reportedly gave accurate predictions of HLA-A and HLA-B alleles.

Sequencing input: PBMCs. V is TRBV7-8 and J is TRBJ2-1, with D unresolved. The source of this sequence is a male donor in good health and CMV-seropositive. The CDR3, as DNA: TGTGCCAGCAGCCTGAATACTCTCTCCTACAATGAGCAGTTCTTC. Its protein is CASSLNTLSYNEQFF.